This T cell receptor (beta chain) was identified in a study of shared clonotypes between healthy human individuals. Notes on the study in general: The study's rarefaction showed incomplete sorted-subset sequencing despite large depth.

Genomic DNA per cell subset filled all wells of several immunoSEQ plates. Profiling relied on immunoSEQ multiplex PCR, and the TCRdb table lists in-frame clones only, not all of them. The data contain under 750,000 clones, approximately 72% of them singletons. This CDR3 contains 14 residues. The V and J ends lost 5 bases and 5 bases, in that order; junction bases with no gene match: 6. CDR1 is SGHAT and CDR2 is FQNNGV in the germline V gene. Division of CD4+ cells produced a CD45RA+ naive subset and a CD45RA-negative memory subset. Worth noting for this clone: The antigen is unknown.

The specimen sequenced was memory CD4+ T cells sorted from blood. This sample's subset: CD45RA-negative fraction. V gene TRBV11-2 combines with J gene TRBJ1-2; 9 bases align to TRBD1. This receptor was obtained from a woman under 40 in good health. CDR3 region: CASSPGTGTYGYTF. The CDR3 nucleotides are TGTGCCAGCAGCCCCGGGACAGGGACGTATGGCTACACCTTC.